The T cell receptor beta chain under discussion was sequenced for a study of T cell responses to AZD1222 COVID-19 vaccine. Study-wide context: Investigators merged groups given second doses at roughly 4 or roughly 12 weeks.

General study points: Sampling captured repertoires only after the peak T cell response. Baseline seropositivity occurred in only six AZD1222 recipients.

Comment on this clone: Its antigen remains unknown.

CDR1 and CDR2 (germline): SGHRS, YFSETQ. The CDR3 sequence is 16 residues long. The V and J ends lost 4 bases and 1 base respectively, with 17 bases between them. Sequencing used immunoSEQ multiplex PCR; TCRdb keeps in-frame clones, though not all of them. The sample comprises 120,000 or so clones, approximately 89% of which are singletons, and roughly 4.2% rests with the top ten. The chain is built from TRBV5-1 and TRBJ1-1; maybe TRBD1 (5 bases). Source: peripheral blood, taken on day 0 of AZD1222 vaccination. This clonotype was sampled from an adult in good health. In nucleotides, the CDR3 is TGCGCCAGCAGCCCCGAGTACGACCAGGGGAACACTGAAGCTTTCTTT. Protein sequence: CASSPEYDQGNTEAFF.